The 5 T cell receptor beta chains below come from one sample, sequenced in a study of blood T cell repertoires in COVID-19 (dated by TCRdb to 2019 to 2021). Library prep was done by the immunoSEQ multiplex PCR assay. What TCRdb holds here is the immuneACCESS table cut down to in-frame rearrangements. Part of the clones is not present; checked against another copy, under half of the missing clones reflect an unresolved V gene, and the others are unexplained. This sample is represented by fewer than 15,000 clones; 85% to 90% of them were singletons. The ten top clones hold about 22% of the sample. The sample consisted of peripheral blood. These receptors were collected from a woman in her fifties or sixties with active COVID-19.

The CDR3 bases are TGTGCCAGCAGCCCCATAGGGCAGCCCGGGGCCGGGGAGCTGTTTTTT. Its translation: CASSPIGQPGAGELFF. This chain joins TRBV3-1 (or the pseudogene TRBV3-2) and TRBJ2-2, with D tentatively TRBD2 (5 bases). CDR1 LGHDT and CDR2 YNNKEL come from the germline V gene (reference sequence). This CDR3 contains 16 residues. Trimming cost V 4 bases and J 6 bases, with 18 bases left between them.

The chain is built from TRBV7-2 and TRBJ2-5, with D perhaps matching TRBD1 (5 bases). The CDR3 covers 18 residues. Trimming took 4 bases from V and 2 from J, leaving 23 bases between them. The V gene's germline CDR1 is SGHTA and CDR2 FQGNSA. CDR3 loop: CASSSQYQGYKNQETQYF. The CDR3 nucleotides are TGTGCCAGCAGCTCTCAGTACCAGGGCTACAAAAATCAAGAGACCCAGTACTTC.

The chain carries TRBV7-9 and TRBJ2-7; TRBD2 might be the D (5 bases). Trimming took 1 base from V and 0 from J, leaving 10 bases between them. CDR1 and CDR2 (germline): SEHNR, FQNEAQ (reference sequence). The CDR3 has 15 amino acids. The CDR3 DNA sequence: TGTGCCAGCAGCTTAGAAGCGGCGAACTCCTACGAGCAGTACTTC. Protein sequence: CASSLEAANSYEQYF.

Only a few counts were recorded for this clone. This rearrangement joins TRBV2 to TRBJ2-5; possible D gene TRBD1, 6 bases. The CDR3 covers 14 residues. Germline V gene lookup returns CDR1 SNHLY and CDR2 FYNNEI. The V end was cut by 6 bases, the J end by 5 bases, with 16 bases between. CDR3 bases: TGTGCCAGCAGCGCACAGGGTCTTGGTGAGACCCAGTACTTC. The encoded protein is CASSAQGLGETQYF.

This clone was seen more than once but under ten times. This sequence joins TRBV24-1 and TRBJ2-1; 11 nucleotides line up with TRBD1. The CDR3 sequence is 19 residues long. Germline V gene data show CDR1 as KGHDR and CDR2 as SFDVKD. Trimming took 4 bases from V and 1 from J; bases not matched to a gene: 11. This CDR3 is CATSEVSPGTGGSYNEQFF. In DNA, the CDR3 is TGTGCCACCAGTGAGGTCAGTCCCGGGACAGGGGGTTCCTACAATGAGCAGTTCTTC.